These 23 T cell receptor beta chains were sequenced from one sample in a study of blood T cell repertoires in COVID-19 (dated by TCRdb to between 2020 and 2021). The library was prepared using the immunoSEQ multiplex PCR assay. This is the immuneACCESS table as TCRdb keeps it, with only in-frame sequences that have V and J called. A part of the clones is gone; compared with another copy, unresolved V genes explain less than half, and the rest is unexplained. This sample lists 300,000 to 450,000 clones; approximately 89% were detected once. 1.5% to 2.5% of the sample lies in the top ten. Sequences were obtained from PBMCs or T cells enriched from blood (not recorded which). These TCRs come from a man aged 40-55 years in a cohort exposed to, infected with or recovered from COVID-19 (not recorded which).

The CDR3 bases are TGTGCCAGCAGCAGGGACAGCGTCTCGAGCTCCTACAATGAGCAGTTCTTC. This gives the protein CASSRDSVSSSYNEQFF. This sequence joins TRBV7-8 and TRBJ2-1, with 7 bases that match TRBD1. The CDR3 loop spans 17 amino acids. Germline-derived CDR1 and CDR2 are SGHVS and FQNEAQ. V was pared by 5 bases and J by 0 bases, with 10 bases of the junction left unmatched.

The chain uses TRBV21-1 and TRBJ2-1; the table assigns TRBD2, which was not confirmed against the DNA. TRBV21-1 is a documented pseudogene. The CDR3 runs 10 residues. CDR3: CASNGGEQFF. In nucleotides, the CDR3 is TGTGCCAGCAATGGAGGGGAGCAGTTCTTC.

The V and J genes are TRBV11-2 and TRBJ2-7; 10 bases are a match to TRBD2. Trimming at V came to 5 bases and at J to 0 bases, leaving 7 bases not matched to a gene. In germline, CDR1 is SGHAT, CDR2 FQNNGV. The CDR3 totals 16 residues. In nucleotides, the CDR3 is TGTGCCAGCAGCAAAGCGGCTAGCGGGGGCTCCTACGAGCAGTACTTC. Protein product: CASSKAASGGSYEQYF.

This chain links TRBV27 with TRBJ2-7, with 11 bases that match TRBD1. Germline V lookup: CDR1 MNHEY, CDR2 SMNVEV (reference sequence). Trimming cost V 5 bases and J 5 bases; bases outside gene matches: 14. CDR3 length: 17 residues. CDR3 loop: CASSLLSGQGAKDEQYF. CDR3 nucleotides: TGTGCCAGCAGTCTTTTATCCGGACAGGGGGCTAAAGACGAGCAGTACTTC.

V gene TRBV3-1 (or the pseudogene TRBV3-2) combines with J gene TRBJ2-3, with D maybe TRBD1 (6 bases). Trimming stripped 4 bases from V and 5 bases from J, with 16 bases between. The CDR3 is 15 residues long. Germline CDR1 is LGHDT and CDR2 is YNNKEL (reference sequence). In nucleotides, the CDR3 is TGTGCCAGCAGCCCTGGGTCAGGGGAGAGAGATACGCAGTATTTT. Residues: CASSPGSGERDTQYF.

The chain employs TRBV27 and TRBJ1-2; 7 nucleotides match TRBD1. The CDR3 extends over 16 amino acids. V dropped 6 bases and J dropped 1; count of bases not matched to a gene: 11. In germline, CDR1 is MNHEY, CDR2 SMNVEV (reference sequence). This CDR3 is CASRPFGTVNNYGYTF. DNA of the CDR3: TGTGCCAGCAGACCTTTTGGGACAGTAAATAACTATGGCTACACCTTC.

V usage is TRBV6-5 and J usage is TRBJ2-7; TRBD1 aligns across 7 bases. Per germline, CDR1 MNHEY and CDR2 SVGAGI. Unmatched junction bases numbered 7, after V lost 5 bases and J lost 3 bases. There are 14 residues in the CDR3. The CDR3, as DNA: TGTGCCAGCAGTCGACAGGGAATTCTCTACGAGCAGTACTTC. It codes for CASSRQGILYEQYF.

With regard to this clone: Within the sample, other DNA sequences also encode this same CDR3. The CDR3 protein is CAISESRGRDTGELFF. In DNA, the CDR3 is TGTGCCATCAGTGAGTCACGCGGGAGGGACACCGGGGAGCTGTTTTTT. J is TRBJ2-2 and V is TRBV10-3, with TRBD2 matching 9 bases. CDR3 length: 16 residues. J was trimmed by 3 bases and V by 0 bases; bases with no gene match: 2. The germline gives CDR1 ENHRY, CDR2 SYGVKD.

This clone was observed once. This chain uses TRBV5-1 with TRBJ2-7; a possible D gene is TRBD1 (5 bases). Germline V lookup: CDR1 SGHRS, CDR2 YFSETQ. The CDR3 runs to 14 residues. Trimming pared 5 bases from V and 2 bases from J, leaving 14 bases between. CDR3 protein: CASSFPDTTYEQYF. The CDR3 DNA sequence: TGCGCCAGCAGTTTTCCGGACACGACCTACGAGCAGTACTTC. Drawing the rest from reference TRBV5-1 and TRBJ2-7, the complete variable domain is KAGVTQTPRYLIKTRGQQVTLSCSPISGHRSVSWYQQTPGQGLQFLFEYFSETQRNKGNFPGRFSGRQFSNSRSEMNVSTLELGDSALYLCASSFPDTTYEQYFGPGTRLTVT.

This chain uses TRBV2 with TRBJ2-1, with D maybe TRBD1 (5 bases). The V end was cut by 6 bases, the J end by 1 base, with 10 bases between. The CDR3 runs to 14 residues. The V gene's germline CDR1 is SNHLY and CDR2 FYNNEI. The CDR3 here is CASRTDGSYNEQFF. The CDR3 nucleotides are TGTGCCAGCAGGACAGACGGTTCCTACAATGAGCAGTTCTTC. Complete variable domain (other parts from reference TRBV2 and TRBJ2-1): EPEVTQTPSHQVTQMGQEVILRCVPISNHLYFYWYRQILGQKVEFLVSFYNNEISEKSEIFDDQFSVERPDGSNFTLKIRSTKLEDSAMYFCASRTDGSYNEQFFGPGTRLTVL.

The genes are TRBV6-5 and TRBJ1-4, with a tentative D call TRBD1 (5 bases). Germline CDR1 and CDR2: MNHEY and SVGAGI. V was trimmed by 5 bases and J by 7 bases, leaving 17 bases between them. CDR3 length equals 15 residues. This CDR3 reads CASSTGGKGGEKLFF. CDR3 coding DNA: TGTGCCAGCAGTACCGGGGGGAAAGGCGGTGAAAAACTGTTTTTT.

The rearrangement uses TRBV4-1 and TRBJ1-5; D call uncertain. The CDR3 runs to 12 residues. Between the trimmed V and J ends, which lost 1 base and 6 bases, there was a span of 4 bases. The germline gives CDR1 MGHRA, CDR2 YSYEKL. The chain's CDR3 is CASSQGSQPQHF. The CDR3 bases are TGCGCCAGCAGCCAAGGGAGTCAGCCCCAGCATTTT.

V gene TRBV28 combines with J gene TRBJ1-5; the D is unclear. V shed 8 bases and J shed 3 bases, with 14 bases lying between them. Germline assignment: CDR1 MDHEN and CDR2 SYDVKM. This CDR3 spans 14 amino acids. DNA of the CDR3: TGTGCCAGCCGACCCCCCGGGTCCAATCAGCCCCAGCATTTT. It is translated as CASRPPGSNQPQHF.

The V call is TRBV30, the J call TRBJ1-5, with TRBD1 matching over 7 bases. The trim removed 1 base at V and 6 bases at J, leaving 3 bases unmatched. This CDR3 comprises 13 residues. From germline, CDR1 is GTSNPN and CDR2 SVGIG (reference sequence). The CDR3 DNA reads TGTGCCTGGAGTGAACAGGGGTTTCAGCCCCAGCATTTT. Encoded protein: CAWSEQGFQPQHF.

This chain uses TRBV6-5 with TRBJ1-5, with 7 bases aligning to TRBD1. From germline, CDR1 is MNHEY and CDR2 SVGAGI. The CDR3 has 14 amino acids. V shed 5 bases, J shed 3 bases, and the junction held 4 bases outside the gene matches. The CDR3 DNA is TGTGCCAGCAGTCCCGGGACAGTCAATCAGCCCCAGCATTTT. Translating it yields CASSPGTVNQPQHF.

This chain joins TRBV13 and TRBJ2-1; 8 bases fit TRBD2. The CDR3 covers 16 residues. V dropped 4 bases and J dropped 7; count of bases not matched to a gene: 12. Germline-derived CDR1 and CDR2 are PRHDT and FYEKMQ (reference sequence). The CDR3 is CASSSVPGLGLNEQFF. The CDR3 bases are TGTGCCAGCAGCTCCGTCCCGGGACTAGGTTTGAATGAGCAGTTCTTC.

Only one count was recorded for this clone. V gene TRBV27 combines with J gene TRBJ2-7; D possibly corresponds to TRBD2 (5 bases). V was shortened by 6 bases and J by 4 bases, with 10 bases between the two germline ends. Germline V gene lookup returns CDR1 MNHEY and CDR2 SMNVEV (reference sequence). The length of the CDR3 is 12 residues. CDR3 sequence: CASRGLAYEQYF. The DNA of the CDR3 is TGTGCCAGCAGAGGACTCGCTTACGAGCAGTACTTC.

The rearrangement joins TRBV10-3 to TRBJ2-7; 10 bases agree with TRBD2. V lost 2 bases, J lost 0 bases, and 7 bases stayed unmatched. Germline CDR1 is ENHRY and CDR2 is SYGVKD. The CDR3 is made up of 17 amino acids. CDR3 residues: CAISESTSGASSYEQYF. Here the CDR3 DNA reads TGTGCCATCAGTGAGAGTACTAGCGGGGCCAGCTCCTACGAGCAGTACTTC.

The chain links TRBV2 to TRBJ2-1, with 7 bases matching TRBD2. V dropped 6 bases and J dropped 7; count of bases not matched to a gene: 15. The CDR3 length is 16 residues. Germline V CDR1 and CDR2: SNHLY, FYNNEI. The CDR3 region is CASRDLLGGPGNEQFF. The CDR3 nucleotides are TGTGCCAGCAGGGATTTATTGGGAGGGCCCGGAAATGAGCAGTTCTTC.

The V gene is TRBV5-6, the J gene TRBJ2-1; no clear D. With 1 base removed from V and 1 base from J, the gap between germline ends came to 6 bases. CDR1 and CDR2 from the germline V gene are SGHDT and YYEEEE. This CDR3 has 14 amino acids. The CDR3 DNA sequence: TGTGCCAGCAGCTTGTTCAGATCCTACAATGAGCAGTTCTTC. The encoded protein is CASSLFRSYNEQFF.

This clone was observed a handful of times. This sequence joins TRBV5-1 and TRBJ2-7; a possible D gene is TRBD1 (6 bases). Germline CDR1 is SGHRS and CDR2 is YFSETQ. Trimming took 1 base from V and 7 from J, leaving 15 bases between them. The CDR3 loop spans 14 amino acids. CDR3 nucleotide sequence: TGCGCCAGCAGCTTGAACGGGCAGGGGATGGAGCAGTACTTC. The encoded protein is CASSLNGQGMEQYF.

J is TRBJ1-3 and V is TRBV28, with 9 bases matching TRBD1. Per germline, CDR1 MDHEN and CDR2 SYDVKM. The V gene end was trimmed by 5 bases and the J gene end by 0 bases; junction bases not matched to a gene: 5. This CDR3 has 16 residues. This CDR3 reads CASSGQGLSSGNTIYF. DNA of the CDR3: TGTGCCAGCAGTGGACAGGGGTTAAGCTCTGGAAACACCATATATTTT.

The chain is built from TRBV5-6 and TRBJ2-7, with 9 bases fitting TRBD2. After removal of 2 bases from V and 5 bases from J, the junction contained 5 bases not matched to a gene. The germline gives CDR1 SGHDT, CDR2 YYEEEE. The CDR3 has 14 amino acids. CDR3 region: CASSFSGSINEQYF. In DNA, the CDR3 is TGTGCCAGCAGCTTTAGCGGGAGCATCAACGAGCAGTACTTC.